What follows are 24 T cell receptor beta chains derived from one specimen sequenced in a study of control samples from healthy donors and cancer patients. Some clones are missing from TCRdb's copy, which holds only in-frame ones; the method was immunoSEQ multiplex PCR. The sample lists 350,000 to 450,000 clones; over 75% were seen once. Material: PBMCs. These receptors were obtained from a man in his forties or fifties with head and neck cancer.

Written as DNA, the CDR3 is TGTGCCAGCAGTTACCCGGGGGGCTCTGGGGCCAACGTCCTGACTTTC. Residues: CASSYPGGSGANVLTF. The rearrangement links TRBV6-5 to TRBJ2-6; TRBD2 matches at 7 bases. The CDR3 consists of 16 residues. V trimming: 2 bases; J trimming: 0 bases; junction bases outside the gene matches: 1. The germline V gene has CDR1 MNHEY and CDR2 SVGAGI.

The rearrangement joins TRBV18 to TRBJ1-2; no definite D call. CDR3 length: 15 amino acids. Germline CDR1 KGHSH, CDR2 LQKENI. The V end was cut by 0 bases, the J end by 0 bases, with 8 bases between. The CDR3 is CASSPPSGSNYGYTF. CDR3 bases: TGTGCCAGCTCACCACCGTCCGGGTCTAACTATGGCTACACCTTC.

The rearrangement joins TRBV11-2 to TRBJ1-2, with a possible D match to TRBD1 (5 bases). Trimming removed 2 bases from V and 5 bases from J, with 15 bases in between. This CDR3 has 15 residues. Germline V gives CDR1 SGHAT, CDR2 FQNNGV. The CDR3: CASSLRDPIVYGYTF. In DNA, the CDR3 is TGTGCCAGCAGCTTAAGGGACCCAATTGTTTATGGCTACACCTTC.

The chain joins TRBV4-3 to TRBJ2-7; 7 bases fit TRBD1. CDR1 and CDR2 (germline): LGHNA, YSLEER. The CDR3 consists of 16 residues. The ends lost 0 bases at V and 0 bases at J; junction bases unmatched: 5. In nucleotides, the CDR3 is TGCGCCAGCAGCCAAGAAGATCAGGGGGACTCCTACGAGCAGTACTTC. Its protein is CASSQEDQGDSYEQYF.

The chain employs TRBV28 and TRBJ2-5; D assignment may be TRBD1 or TRBD2 (5 bases each). CDR3 length: 15 amino acids. With 8 bases removed from V and 5 bases from J, the gap between germline ends came to 21 bases. Germline assignment: CDR1 MDHEN and CDR2 SYDVKM. The DNA of the CDR3 is TGTGCCAGCTGCATGGGACCTCGCCGTATCGAGACCCAGTACTTC. This codes for CASCMGPRRIETQYF.

J is TRBJ1-2 and V is TRBV20-1; the match to TRBD1 covers 12 bases. V lost 3 bases, J lost 8 bases, and 13 bases stayed unmatched. CDR3 length equals 16 residues. Germline CDR1 and CDR2: DFQATT and SNEGSKA (reference sequence). CDR3 nucleotide sequence: TGCAGTGCTAGTCCACTCCCGGGACAGGGGGCGGAGGGCTACACCTTC. This codes for CSASPLPGQGAEGYTF.

For the CDR3, the DNA is TGTGCCAGCAGTTTCAAAGCGGGACAGGGGAAAGAAAAACTGTTTTTT. Its translation is CASSFKAGQGKEKLFF. The rearrangement joins TRBV27 to TRBJ1-4; the match to TRBD1 covers 10 bases. The CDR3 sequence is 16 residues long. V lost 3 bases and J lost 8; bases outside the gene matches: 9. Per the germline V gene, CDR1 is MNHEY and CDR2 is SMNVEV (reference sequence).

The chain recombines TRBV3-1 (or the pseudogene TRBV3-2) with TRBJ1-2, with D uncertain. This CDR3 contains 14 residues. Germline CDR1 reads LGHDT; CDR2 reads YNNKEL (reference sequence). V lost 1 base and J 7 bases, leaving 13 bases between the germline ends. CDR3 DNA sequence: TGTGCCAGCAGCCAAGTCCTGGAATCGGGTGGCTACACCTTC. Its protein product is CASSQVLESGGYTF.

The chain carries TRBV7-2 and TRBJ2-1; D remains ambiguous. Germline assignment: CDR1 SGHTA and CDR2 FQGNSA. Trimming stripped 5 bases from V and 8 bases from J, with 10 bases between. This CDR3 has 12 amino acids. CDR3 nucleotide sequence: TGTGCCAGCAGCCCCCCTAGTGATGAGCAGTTCTTC. Its protein is CASSPPSDEQFF.

The rearrangement links TRBV5-1 to TRBJ2-1; 7 bases fit TRBD2. CDR3 length: 14 amino acids. Germline trimming cut 1 base from V and 8 bases from J; bases unmatched to any gene: 6. Germline V gene lookup returns CDR1 SGHRS and CDR2 YFSETQ. The CDR3 is CASSLRSGGDEQFF. CDR3 bases: TGCGCCAGCAGCTTGAGGTCGGGGGGAGATGAGCAGTTCTTC.

This clone appeared a single time. The CDR3: CASSPNRGPETQYF. CDR3 bases: TGTGCCAGCAGCCCAAACAGGGGGCCGGAGACCCAGTACTTC. The V call is TRBV11-1, the J call TRBJ2-5; 9 bases align to TRBD1. This CDR3 region has 14 residues. The junction had 6 bases not matched to a gene; V was cut back by 5 bases and J by 5 bases. The germline gives CDR1 SGHAT, CDR2 FQDESV (reference sequence).

This clone has a single count. The chain couples TRBV7-2 to TRBJ1-2; D is unresolved. Germline V gene lookup returns CDR1 SGHTA and CDR2 FQGNSA. The CDR3 extends over 12 amino acids. Trimming took 6 bases from V and 4 from J, leaving 9 bases between them. The CDR3 region has the DNA TGTGCCAGCAGGCAGGAGGCCTATGGCTACACCTTC. It specifies CASRQEAYGYTF.

The chain recombines TRBV5-5 with TRBJ2-7, with D perhaps being TRBD1 or TRBD2 (5 bases each). CDR1 and CDR2 (germline): SGHKS, YYEKEE (reference sequence). The V gene lost 4 bases and the J gene lost 2 bases, with 10 bases spanning the gap. CDR3 length: 13 residues. In DNA form, the CDR3 reads TGTGCCAGCAGCATAGGGACGACCTACGAGCAGTACTTC. Translated: CASSIGTTYEQYF.

The chain joins TRBV30 to TRBJ2-6, with a possible D match to TRBD1 (5 bases). The CDR3 runs 15 residues. Trimming removed 0 bases at V and 11 bases at J, with 17 bases between. Germline CDR1 is GTSNPN and CDR2 is SVGIG (reference sequence). The CDR3 DNA reads TGTGCCTGGAGTGTAAGTAGGGGCCCTGGAGACGTCCTGACTTTC. As protein: CAWSVSRGPGDVLTF.

V and J are TRBV6-4 and TRBJ1-2; TRBD1 might be the D (5 bases). The CDR3 length is 12 residues. Germline lookup yields CDR1 MRHNA and CDR2 SNTAGT. The V and J ends lost 9 bases and 2 bases respectively, with 10 bases between them. As DNA, the CDR3 is TGTGCCAGGGAAGGGGTGAACTATGGCTACACCTTC. Translated: CAREGVNYGYTF.

The chain joins TRBV27 to TRBJ2-1, with D tentatively TRBD1 (6 bases). The CDR3 length is 16 residues. V was shortened by 3 bases and J by 0 bases, with 12 bases between the two germline ends. From germline, CDR1 is MNHEY and CDR2 SMNVEV (reference sequence). The CDR3 is CASSLGAALSYNEQFF. The CDR3 DNA reads as TGTGCCAGCAGTTTGGGGGCAGCCCTCTCCTACAATGAGCAGTTCTTC.

This chain joins TRBV7-9 and TRBJ2-7, with D possibly being TRBD1 (6 bases). Germline V gives CDR1 SEHNR, CDR2 FQNEAQ (reference sequence). V was pared by 5 bases and J by 5 bases, with 19 bases between. There are 15 residues in the CDR3. This CDR3 reads CASSTGQRYYDEQYF. CDR3 coding DNA: TGTGCCAGCAGCACAGGACAGAGGTACTATGACGAGCAGTACTTC. Combining the CDR3 with reference TRBV7-9 and TRBJ2-7 gives the whole variable domain DTGVSQNPRHKITKRGQNVTFRCDPISEHNRLYWYRQTLGQGPEFLTYFQNEAQLEKSRLLSDRFSAERPKGSFSTLEIQRTEQGDSAMYLCASSTGQRYYDEQYFGPGTRLTVT.

V is TRBV7-8 and J is TRBJ2-1; 9 bases line up with TRBD1. The germline CDR1 and CDR2 sequences are SGHVS and FQNEAQ. The CDR3 is made up of 17 amino acids. Germline trimming cut 5 bases from V and 1 base from J; bases unmatched to any gene: 9. The CDR3 loop is CASSPPRGQGSYNEQFF. CDR3 DNA: TGTGCCAGCAGCCCCCCAAGGGGACAGGGTTCCTACAATGAGCAGTTCTTC.

The V call is TRBV27, the J call TRBJ2-3, with 7 bases aligning to TRBD1. The germline V gene encodes CDR1 MNHEY and CDR2 SMNVEV (reference sequence). The V and J ends lost 2 bases and 0 bases, in that order; junction bases with no gene match: 11. The CDR3 runs to 18 residues. CDR3 region: CASSLGTDSIPSTDTQYF. The CDR3 nucleotides are TGTGCCAGCAGTTTAGGGACAGACTCAATCCCTAGCACAGATACGCAGTATTTT.

The chain recombines TRBV7-9 with TRBJ2-7; tentative D call: TRBD1 (5 bases). This CDR3 has 17 residues. Per the germline V gene, CDR1 is SEHNR and CDR2 is FQNEAQ (reference sequence). The V end lost 0 bases, the J end lost 2 bases, and 17 bases lay between the germline ends. CDR3: CASSLAQGKGNPYEQYF. CDR3 coding DNA: TGTGCCAGCAGCTTAGCTCAAGGGAAGGGGAACCCCTACGAGCAGTACTTC.

The J gene is TRBJ2-2, the V gene TRBV7-9, with 7 nucleotides matching TRBD1. CDR1 is SEHNR and CDR2 is FQNEAQ in the germline V gene (reference sequence). The ends lost 8 bases at V and 3 bases at J; junction bases unmatched: 15. This CDR3 contains 17 residues. Here the CDR3 reads CASPGQGVLRDTGELFF. CDR3 bases: TGTGCCAGCCCTGGGCAGGGGGTCCTGCGCGACACCGGGGAGCTGTTTTTT.

This rearrangement joins TRBV25-1 to TRBJ2-2; weak D call: TRBD1 (6 bases). V was clipped by 2 bases and J by 7 bases, with 17 bases between them. CDR3 length: 16 residues. Germline V gives CDR1 MGHDK, CDR2 SYGVNS. In nucleotides, the CDR3 is TGTGCCAGCAGTGAACTTAAGGGGGTTCAGGACGGGGAGCTGTTTTTT. It yields the protein CASSELKGVQDGELFF.

The gene calls are TRBV10-1 and TRBJ2-7; tentative D call: TRBD2 (5 bases). CDR1 is WNHNN and CDR2 is SYGVQD in the germline V gene (reference sequence). Trimming removed 10 bases at V and 0 bases at J, with 10 bases between. This CDR3 has 12 amino acids. CDR3 bases: TGCGCCACCGCCCGGGACTCCTACGAGCAGTACTTC. Its protein product is CATARDSYEQYF.

The rearrangement joins TRBV7-9 to TRBJ1-5; D remains ambiguous. The germline CDR1 and CDR2 sequences are SEHNR and FQNEAQ (reference sequence). CDR3 length: 12 residues. V lost 3 bases and J 8 bases, leaving 8 bases between the germline ends. As DNA, the CDR3 is TGTGCCAGCAGCTTCTTGGCGGAGCCCCAGCATTTT. Translated: CASSFLAEPQHF. Combining the CDR3 with reference TRBV7-9 and TRBJ1-5 gives the whole variable domain DTGVSQNPRHKITKRGQNVTFRCDPISEHNRLYWYRQTLGQGPEFLTYFQNEAQLEKSRLLSDRFSAERPKGSFSTLEIQRTEQGDSAMYLCASSFLAEPQHFGDGTRLSIL.